This TCR beta chain was sequenced in a study of blood T cell repertoires in COVID-19. About the research overall: The United States, Italy and Spain supplied acute and convalescent COVID-19 samples. T cells, B-cell-depleted T cells, or PBMCs supplied cDNA or gDNA.

Trimming removed 6 bases at V and 6 bases at J, with 12 bases between. Germline V gene lookup returns CDR1 MDHEN and CDR2 SYDVKM. This CDR3 has 13 amino acids. This clone was seen once. Authors' analysis steps: Amplifying reference gene primers gave estimates of nucleated cell counts. Method: immunoSEQ multiplex PCR; TCRdb's copy keeps in-frame clones and lacks some. V and J calls and clone size come straight from that table; D and trimming were deduced from the DNA. The sample consists of about 110,000 clones, approximately 80% of them appearing once. What was sequenced was peripheral blood. The rearrangement uses TRBV28 and TRBJ1-3; D remains ambiguous. The TCR was taken from an older woman with acute or convalescent COVID-19. The CDR3 region has the DNA TGTGCCAGCAGCAGCCTCGGGGTAAACACCATATATTTT. This encodes CASSSLGVNTIYF.